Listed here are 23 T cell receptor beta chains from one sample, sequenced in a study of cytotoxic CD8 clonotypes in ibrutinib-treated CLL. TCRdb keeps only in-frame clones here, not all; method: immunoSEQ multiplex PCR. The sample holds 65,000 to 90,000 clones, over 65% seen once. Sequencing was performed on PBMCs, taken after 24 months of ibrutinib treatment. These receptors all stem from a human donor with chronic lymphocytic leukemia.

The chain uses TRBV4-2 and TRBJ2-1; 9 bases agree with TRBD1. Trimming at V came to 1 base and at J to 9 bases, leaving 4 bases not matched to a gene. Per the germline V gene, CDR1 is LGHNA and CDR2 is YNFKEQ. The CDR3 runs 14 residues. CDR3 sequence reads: CASSQGDRESEQFF. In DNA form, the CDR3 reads TGTGCCAGCAGCCAAGGGGACAGGGAAAGTGAGCAGTTCTTC.

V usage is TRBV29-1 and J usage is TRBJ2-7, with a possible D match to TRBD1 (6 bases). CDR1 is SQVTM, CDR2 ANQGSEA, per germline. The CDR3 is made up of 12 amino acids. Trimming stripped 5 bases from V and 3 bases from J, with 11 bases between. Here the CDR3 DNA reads TGCAGCGTTCTTAGGGGGAACTACGAGCAGTACTTC. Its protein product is CSVLRGNYEQYF.

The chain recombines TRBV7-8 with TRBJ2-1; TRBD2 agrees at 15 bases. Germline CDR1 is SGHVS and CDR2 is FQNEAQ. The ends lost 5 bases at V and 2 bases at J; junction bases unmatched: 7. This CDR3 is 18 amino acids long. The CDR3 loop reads CASSLMGLAGGPYNEQFF. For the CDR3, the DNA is TGTGCCAGCAGCCTGATGGGACTAGCGGGAGGCCCCTACAATGAGCAGTTCTTC.

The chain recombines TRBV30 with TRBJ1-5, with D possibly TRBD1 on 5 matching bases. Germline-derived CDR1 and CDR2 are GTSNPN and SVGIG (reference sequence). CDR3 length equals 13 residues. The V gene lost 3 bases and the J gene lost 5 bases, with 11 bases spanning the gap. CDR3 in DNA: TGTGCCTGGAGCAGGGAAGGCGATCAGCCCCAGCATTTT. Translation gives CAWSREGDQPQHF. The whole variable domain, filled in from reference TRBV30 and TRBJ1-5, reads SQTIHQWPATLVQPVGSPLSLECTVEGTSNPNLYWYRQAAGRGLQLLFYSVGIGQISSEVPQNLSASRPQDRQFILSSKKLLLSDSGFYLCAWSREGDQPQHFGDGTRLSIL.

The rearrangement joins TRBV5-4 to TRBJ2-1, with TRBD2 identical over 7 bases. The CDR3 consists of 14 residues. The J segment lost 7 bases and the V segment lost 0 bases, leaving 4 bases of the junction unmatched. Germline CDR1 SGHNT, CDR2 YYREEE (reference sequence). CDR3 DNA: TGTGCCAGCAGCTTGGATCCCGGGGGGAATGAGCAGTTCTTC. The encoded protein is CASSLDPGGNEQFF.

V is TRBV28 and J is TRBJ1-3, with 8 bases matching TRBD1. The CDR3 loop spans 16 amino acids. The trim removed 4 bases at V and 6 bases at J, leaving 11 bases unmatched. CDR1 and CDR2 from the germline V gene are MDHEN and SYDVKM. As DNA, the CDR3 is TGTGCCAGCAGTTCCCCGGCGACAGGGGAGGCAAACACCATATATTTT. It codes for CASSSPATGEANTIYF.

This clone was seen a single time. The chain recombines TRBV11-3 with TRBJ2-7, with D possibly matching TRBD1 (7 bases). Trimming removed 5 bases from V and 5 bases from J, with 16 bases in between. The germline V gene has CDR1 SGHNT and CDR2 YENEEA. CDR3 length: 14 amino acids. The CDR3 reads CASSPGRGVDEQYF. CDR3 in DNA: TGTGCCAGCAGCCCCGGCAGGGGGGTTGACGAGCAGTACTTC.

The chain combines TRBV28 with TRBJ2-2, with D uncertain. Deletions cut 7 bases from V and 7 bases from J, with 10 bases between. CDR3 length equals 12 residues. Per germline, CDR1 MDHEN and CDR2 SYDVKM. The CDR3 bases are TGTGCCAGCACCGTCCCCCTCGGGGAGCTGTTTTTT. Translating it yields CASTVPLGELFF.

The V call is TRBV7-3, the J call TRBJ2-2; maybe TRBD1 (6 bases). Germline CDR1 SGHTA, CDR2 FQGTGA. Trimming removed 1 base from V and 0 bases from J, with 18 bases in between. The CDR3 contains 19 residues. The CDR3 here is CASSLKLDLGAANTGELFF. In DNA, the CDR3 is TGTGCCAGCAGCTTAAAACTAGACCTGGGGGCAGCGAACACCGGGGAGCTGTTTTTT.

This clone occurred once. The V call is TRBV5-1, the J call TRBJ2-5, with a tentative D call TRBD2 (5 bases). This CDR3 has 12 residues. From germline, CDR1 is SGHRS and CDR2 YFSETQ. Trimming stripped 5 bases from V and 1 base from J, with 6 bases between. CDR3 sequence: CASRRVQETQYF. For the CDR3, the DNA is TGCGCCAGCAGGCGGGTCCAAGAGACCCAGTACTTC. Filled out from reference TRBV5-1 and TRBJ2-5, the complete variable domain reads KAGVTQTPRYLIKTRGQQVTLSCSPISGHRSVSWYQQTPGQGLQFLFEYFSETQRNKGNFPGRFSGRQFSNSRSEMNVSTLELGDSALYLCASRRVQETQYFGPGTRLLVL.

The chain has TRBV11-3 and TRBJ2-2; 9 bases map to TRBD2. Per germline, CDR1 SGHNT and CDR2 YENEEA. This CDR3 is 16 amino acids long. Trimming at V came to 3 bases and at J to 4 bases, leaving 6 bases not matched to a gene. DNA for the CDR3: TGTGCCAGCAGCTTTATGCTAGCGGGAACCACCGGGGAGCTGTTTTTT. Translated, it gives CASSFMLAGTTGELFF.

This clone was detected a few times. CDR3 in DNA: TGTGCCAGCAGTTCCCCAGGGAGCTCTGGGGCCAACGTCCTGACTTTC. Translation gives CASSSPGSSGANVLTF. The chain links TRBV28 to TRBJ2-6; perhaps D is TRBD1 or TRBD2 (5 bases each). From germline, CDR1 is MDHEN and CDR2 SYDVKM. The V gene lost 4 bases and the J gene lost 0 bases, with 10 bases spanning the gap. This CDR3 spans 16 amino acids.

In DNA form, the CDR3 reads TGTGCCAGCAGCGCCCCCGGGACAGGGGACTCCGAGCAGTACTTC. It encodes CASSAPGTGDSEQYF. V usage is TRBV9 and J usage is TRBJ2-7; 10 positions agree with TRBD1. CDR3 size: 15 residues. V was clipped by 3 bases and J by 6 bases; unmatched bases: 9. Germline V gene data show CDR1 as SGDLS and CDR2 as YYNGEE.

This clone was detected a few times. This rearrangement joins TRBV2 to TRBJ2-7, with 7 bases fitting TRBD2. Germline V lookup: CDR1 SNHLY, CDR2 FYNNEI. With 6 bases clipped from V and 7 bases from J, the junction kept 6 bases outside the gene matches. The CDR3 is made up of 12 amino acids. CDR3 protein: CASRRDYEEQYF. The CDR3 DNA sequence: TGTGCCAGCAGACGGGACTATGAAGAGCAGTACTTC.

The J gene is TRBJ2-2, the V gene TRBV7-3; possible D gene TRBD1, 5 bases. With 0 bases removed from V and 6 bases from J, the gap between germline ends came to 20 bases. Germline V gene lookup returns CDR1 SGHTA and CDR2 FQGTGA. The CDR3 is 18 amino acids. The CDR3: CASSLTFRDFFRSGELFF. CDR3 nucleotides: TGTGCCAGCAGCTTAACTTTCAGGGATTTTTTTCGCTCCGGGGAGCTGTTTTTT.

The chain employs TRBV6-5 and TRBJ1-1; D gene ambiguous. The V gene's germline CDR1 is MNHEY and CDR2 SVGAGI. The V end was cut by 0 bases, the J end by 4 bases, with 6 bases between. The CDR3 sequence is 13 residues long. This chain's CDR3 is CASSYSLGTEAFF. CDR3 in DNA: TGTGCCAGCAGTTACTCTTTGGGCACTGAAGCTTTCTTT.

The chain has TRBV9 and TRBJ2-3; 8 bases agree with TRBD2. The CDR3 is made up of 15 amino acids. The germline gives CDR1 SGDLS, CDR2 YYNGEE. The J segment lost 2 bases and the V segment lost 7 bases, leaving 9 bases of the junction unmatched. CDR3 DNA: TGTGCCAGCGGAAGGGCGGGAGGCTTCACAGATACGCAGTATTTT. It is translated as CASGRAGGFTDTQYF.

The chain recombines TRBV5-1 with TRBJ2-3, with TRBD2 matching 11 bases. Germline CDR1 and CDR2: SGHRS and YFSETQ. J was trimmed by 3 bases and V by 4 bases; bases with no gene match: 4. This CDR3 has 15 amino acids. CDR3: CASSTLAGETDTQYF. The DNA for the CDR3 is TGCGCCAGCAGCACACTAGCGGGGGAAACAGATACGCAGTATTTT.

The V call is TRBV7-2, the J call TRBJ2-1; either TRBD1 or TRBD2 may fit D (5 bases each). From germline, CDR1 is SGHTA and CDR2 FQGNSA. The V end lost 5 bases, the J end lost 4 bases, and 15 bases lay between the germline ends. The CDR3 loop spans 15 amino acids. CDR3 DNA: TGTGCCAGCAGCCGCGTGGGGACCACTTACAATGAGCAGTTCTTC. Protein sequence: CASSRVGTTYNEQFF. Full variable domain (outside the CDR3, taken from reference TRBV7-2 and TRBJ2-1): GAGVSQSPSNKVTEKGKDVELRCDPISGHTALYWYRQSLGQGLEFLIYFQGNSAPDKSGLPSDRFSAERTGGSVSTLTIQRTQQEDSAVYLCASSRVGTTYNEQFFGPGTRLTVL.

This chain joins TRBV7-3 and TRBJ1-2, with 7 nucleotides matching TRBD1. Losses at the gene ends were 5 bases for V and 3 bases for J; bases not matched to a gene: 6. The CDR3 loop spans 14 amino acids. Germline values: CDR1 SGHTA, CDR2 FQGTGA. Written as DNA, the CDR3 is TGTGCCAGCAGCCCTCAGGGGGGTGACTATGGCTACACCTTC. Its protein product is CASSPQGGDYGYTF.

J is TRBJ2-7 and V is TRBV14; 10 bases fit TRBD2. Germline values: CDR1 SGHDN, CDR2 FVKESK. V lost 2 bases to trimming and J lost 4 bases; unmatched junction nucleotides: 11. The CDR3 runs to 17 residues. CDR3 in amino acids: CASSQSRTSGIGYEQYF. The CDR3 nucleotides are TGTGCCAGCAGCCAAAGCCGGACTAGCGGTATAGGTTACGAGCAGTACTTC.

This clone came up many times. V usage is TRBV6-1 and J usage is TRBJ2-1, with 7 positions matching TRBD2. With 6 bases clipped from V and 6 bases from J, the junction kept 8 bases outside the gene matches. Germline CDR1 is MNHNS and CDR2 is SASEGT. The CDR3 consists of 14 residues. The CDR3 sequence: CASSQSGTSNEQFF. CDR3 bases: TGTGCCAGCAGCCAAAGCGGGACCAGCAATGAGCAGTTCTTC.

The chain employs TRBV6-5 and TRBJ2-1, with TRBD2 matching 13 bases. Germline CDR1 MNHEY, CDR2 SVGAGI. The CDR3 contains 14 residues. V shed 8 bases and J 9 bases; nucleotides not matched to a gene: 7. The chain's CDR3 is CASSGLAGVSEQFF. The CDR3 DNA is TGTGCCAGCTCCGGACTAGCGGGAGTAAGTGAGCAGTTCTTC.